The rows below give T cell receptor beta chains drawn from one sample of a study of T-cell reconstitution after alpha-beta-depleted transplantation in children. Via MiXCR, TCRdb re-called the PCR reads, giving one row per CDR3 protein. The table records around 600,000 distinct CDR3 sequences, roughly 15% of them present only once. Material: PBMCs from the stem cell graft donor, obtained from the stem cell graft. The receptors come from a human donor who donated a stem cell graft to a child with acute myeloid leukemia. CDR3s include the opening cysteine and the closing phenylalanine or tryptophan. Each record gives: J gene, CDR3 length, V gene, clone size, D gene, CDR3 DNA, CDR3 protein. The D gene is left open where the match is weak. The size field is filled for only some rows; it gives once, few, many or a size class.

>TRBJ2-5|19|TRBV21-1|few|-
TGTGCCAGCAGCCGGGTCCTAGTAGAGCGGCAAACTCTAGACGAGACCCAGTACTTC
CASSRVLVERQTLDETQYF
>TRBJ2-7|14|TRBV20-1|-|TRBD1
TGCAGTGCCCCCGGGACAGGTATTACGGACGAGCAGTACTTC
CSAPGTGITDEQYF
>TRBJ2-5|14|TRBV28|-|TRBD2
TGTGCCAGCCGGACTAGCGGGGGCCTACGGACCCAGTACTTC
CASRTSGGLRTQYF
>TRBJ1-1|18|TRBV20-1|few|-
TGCTGTGCTAGAGATTGGAGCACAGGTCGACGAATGAACACTGAAGCTTTCTTT
CCARDWSTGRRMNTEAFF
>TRBJ1-3|16|TRBV20-1|few|-
TGCAGTGCCACCCCCCGACAGGTTGATTATGGAAACACCATATATTTT
CSATPRQVDYGNTIYF
>TRBJ1-1|15|TRBV7-9|once|-
TGTGCCAGCAACCCTTCGGGCTCAAGAGGCACTGACGCTTTCTTT
CASNPSGSRGTDAFF
>TRBJ1-1|14|TRBV7-9|-|-
TGTGCCAGCAGCTTAGTGCCCACCGACACTGAAGCTTTCTTT
CASSLVPTDTEAFF
>TRBJ2-2|15|TRBV6-5|many|TRBD2
TGTGCCAGCAGTTCTGGGACTAGCGTTTTCGGGGAGCTGTTTTTT
CASSSGTSVFGELFF
>TRBJ2-1|14|TRBV29-1|many|TRBD2
TGCAGCGTTGAAGGGCAGTGGGGGGGCAATGAGCAGTTCTTC
CSVEGQWGGNEQFF
>TRBJ1-2|12|TRBV20-1|many|-
TGCAGTGCTAGAAAGGGGTTGAAAGGCTACACCTTC
CSARKGLKGYTF
>TRBJ1-3|14|TRBV2|-|TRBD1
TGTGCCAGCAGGCTTACAGGGGACGGAAACACCATATATTTT
CASRLTGDGNTIYF
>TRBJ1-3|13|TRBV27|many|TRBD1
TGTGCCAGCAAGGACAGGTGGGGAAACACCATATATTTT
CASKDRWGNTIYF
>TRBJ2-1|16|TRBV7-2|few|TRBD2
TGTGCCAGCAGCCGAAGAGGACTAGCGGGATACAATGAGCAGTTCTTC
CASSRRGLAGYNEQFF
>TRBJ2-3|15|TRBV7-9|few|-
TGTGCCAGCAGCCCCAGGGCAGGTGGCTTGGAGACGCAGTATTTT
CASSPRAGGLETQYF
>TRBJ2-1|13|TRBV20-1|-|TRBD2
TGCAGTGGTAGCGGGGGCCCTTACAATGAGCAGTTCTTC
CSGSGGPYNEQFF
>TRBJ2-4|16|TRBV5-1|-|TRBD1
TGCGCCAGCAGCTTAAATCCCGGACAGGGGCAGAACATTCAGTACTTC
CASSLNPGQGQNIQYF
>TRBJ1-1|16|TRBV7-8|few|-
TGTGCCAGCAGCCCGGGGACACCCGGAGAGAACACTGAAGCTTTCTTT
CASSPGTPGENTEAFF
>TRBJ2-3|19|TRBV15|few|TRBD1
TGTGCCACCAGCAGAGATCCCCGGCTCGGGACAGCACTCACAGATACGCAGTATTTT
CATSRDPRLGTALTDTQYF
>TRBJ1-1|15|TRBV7-3|many|-
TGTGCCAGCAGCCCTACCAGGGCTGTGAACACTGAAGCTTTCTTT
CASSPTRAVNTEAFF
>TRBJ2-5|11|TRBV20-1|few|-
TGCAGTGGCTTGGGGGGAGAGACCCAGTACTTC
CSGLGGETQYF
>TRBJ1-3|15|TRBV7-2|few|-
TGTGCCAGCAGCCCCCGCGGACAGTCTGGAAACACCATATATTTT
CASSPRGQSGNTIYF
>TRBJ2-1|15|TRBV7-2|many|TRBD2
TGTGCCAGCAGCTTTCTAGCGGGGGGGCTCTATGAGCAGTTCTTC
CASSFLAGGLYEQFF
>TRBJ1-6|18|TRBV5-6|-|TRBD1
TGTGCCAGCAGCTTCTTTAGACAGGGGGCAACCTATAATTCACCCCTCCACTTT
CASSFFRQGATYNSPLHF
>TRBJ1-5|15|TRBV28|-|TRBD1
TGTGCCACCCAACCCGAGGGACAGGGAAATCAGCCCCAGCATTTT
CATQPEGQGNQPQHF
>TRBJ2-5|14|TRBV10-3|-|-
TGTGCCATCAGTGAGCGGGGTAACCAAGAGACCCAGTACTTC
CAISERGNQETQYF
>TRBJ1-1|14|TRBV20-1|many|-
TGCAGTGCTAGAGATCAGGGTAGGAGCACTGAAGCTTTCTTT
CSARDQGRSTEAFF
>TRBJ2-1|18|TRBV5-1|few|-
TGCGCCAGCAGCTTGGTGGGGGGAGGCGGGGACTCCTACAATGAGCAGTTCTTC
CASSLVGGGGDSYNEQFF
>TRBJ2-7|15|TRBV12-3/TRBV12-4|few|-
TGTGCCAGCAGTTCCCGCCAGGGGGGCCTCGACGAGCAGTACTTC
CASSSRQGGLDEQYF
>TRBJ2-7|12|TRBV27|many|TRBD1
TGTGCCAGCGAGGGGGCAGGGGATGAGCAGTACTTC
CASEGAGDEQYF
>TRBJ2-5|15|TRBV5-1|-|TRBD2
TGCGCCAGCAGTTCTTTTAGCGGGGGCCAAGAGACCCAGTACTTC
CASSSFSGGQETQYF
>TRBJ2-5|16|TRBV4-3|many|TRBD2
TGCGCCAGCAGCCACGGACTAGCGGGGGATGTGGAGACCCAGTACTTC
CASSHGLAGDVETQYF
>TRBJ2-2|13|TRBV7-6|many|-
TGTGCCAGCAGCTTATTTAATACCGGGGAGCTGTTTTTT
CASSLFNTGELFF
>TRBJ1-1|13|TRBV6-1|many|-
TGTGCCAGCAGACTCCCCACTGGGTCTGAAGCTTTCTTT
CASRLPTGSEAFF
>TRBJ2-5|16|TRBV12-3/TRBV12-4|-|TRBD2
TGTGCCAGCAGTGAGGGACTAGCGGGGATCAAAGAGACCCAGTACTTC
CASSEGLAGIKETQYF
>TRBJ2-1|16|TRBV11-3|-|-
TGTGCCAGCAGCTTACCATCAGAAAGCTCCTACAATGAGCAGTTCTTC
CASSLPSESSYNEQFF
>TRBJ1-2|14|TRBV29-1|many|-
TGCAGCGTTGGGGTGGGGATCGGCCCCTATGGCTACACCTTC
CSVGVGIGPYGYTF
>TRBJ1-1|14|TRBV12-3/TRBV12-4|few|TRBD1
TGTGCCAGCAACAGGGGACAGATGAACACTGAAGCTTTCTTT
CASNRGQMNTEAFF
>TRBJ1-6|17|TRBV5-1|many|TRBD1
TGCGCCAGCAGCCGTCAGGGACAGAGCTCCTATAATTCACCCCTCCACTTT
CASSRQGQSSYNSPLHF
>TRBJ2-5|13|TRBV7-2|many|-
TGTGCCAGCAGCCGCGAATTGAAAGAGACCCAGTACTTC
CASSRELKETQYF